The 19 T cell receptor beta chains given below trace back to one sample, sequenced in a study of blood T cells in healthy people across ages. Then a second PCR, running roughly 7 to 11 cycles, was carried out with a sample-barcoded 5' primer and a J-beta primer mix. TCRdb ran MiXCR on the 5' RACE reads and lists one entry per CDR3 protein. Of approximately 1,000,000 distinct CDR3 sequences listed, under 40% are singletons. The sample was blood. The receptors stem from a young man in good health.

This clonotype came up a few times. This chain joins TRBV20-1 and TRBJ1-1; 9 nucleotides align to TRBD1. Germline V gives CDR1 DFQATT, CDR2 SNEGSKA (reference sequence). The trim removed 1 base at V and 2 bases at J, leaving 5 bases unmatched. The CDR3 runs to 15 residues. CDR3 protein: CSARGDTGGNTEAFF. The CDR3 DNA follows: TGCAGTGCTAGAGGGGACACAGGGGGCAACACTGAAGCTTTCTTT.

This clonotype was found many times. The rearrangement links TRBV7-2 to TRBJ1-2; the match to TRBD1 covers 11 bases. Germline loops: CDR1 SGHTA, CDR2 FQGNSA. CDR3 size: 15 residues. Unmatched junction bases numbered 6, after V lost 5 bases and J lost 4 bases. This CDR3 is CASSPGTGGTYGYTF. In nucleotides, the CDR3 is TGTGCCAGCAGCCCTGGGACAGGGGGGACCTATGGCTACACCTTC.

The CDR3 sequence is CASSEDGFASGAFF. CDR3 DNA sequence: TGTGCCAGCAGTGAAGATGGGTTCGCATCTGGAGCTTTCTTT. The chain joins TRBV6-1 to TRBJ1-1; D is unclear. The V end lost 1 base, the J end lost 10 bases, and 16 bases lay between the germline ends. The CDR3 has 14 residues. CDR1 is MNHNS, CDR2 SASEGT, per germline.

The chain couples TRBV29-1 to TRBJ1-2; 7 nucleotides agree with TRBD1. This CDR3 is built from 14 residues. Trimming took 4 bases from V and 3 from J; bases not matched to a gene: 8. Looked up from germline, CDR1 is SQVTM and CDR2 is ANQGSEA. The DNA of the CDR3 is TGCAGCGTTGGCCCTGGGCAGGGGGACTATGGCTACACCTTC. Translated, it gives CSVGPGQGDYGYTF. Based on the CDR3 plus reference TRBV29-1 and TRBJ1-2, the full variable domain is SAVISQKPSRDICQRGTSLTIQCQVDSQVTMMFWYRQQPGQSLTLIATANQGSEATYESGFVIDKFPISRPNLTFSTLTVSNMSPEDSSIYLCSVGPGQGDYGYTFGSGTRLTVV.

A few counts support this clonotype. This rearrangement joins TRBV20-1 to TRBJ1-1; 7 bases fit TRBD1. This CDR3 has 15 residues. With 2 bases clipped from V and 0 bases from J, the junction kept 6 bases outside the gene matches. Per germline, CDR1 DFQATT and CDR2 SNEGSKA (reference sequence). CDR3 amino acids: CSARTTGNMNTEAFF. The CDR3 DNA follows: TGCAGTGCTAGAACGACAGGGAATATGAACACTGAAGCTTTCTTT.

The gene calls are TRBV27 and TRBJ2-2; no firm D call. The germline CDR1 and CDR2 sequences are MNHEY and SMNVEV (reference sequence). The CDR3 loop spans 13 amino acids. The V end was cut by 2 bases, the J end by 3 bases, with 4 bases between. DNA of the CDR3: TGTGCCAGCAGTTTACCTTACACCGGGGAGCTGTTTTTT. The encoded protein is CASSLPYTGELFF.

The chain carries TRBV3-1 and TRBJ2-1; D not resolved. With 1 base removed from V and 15 bases from J, the gap between germline ends came to 10 bases. The CDR3 extends over 11 amino acids. Per germline, CDR1 LGHDT and CDR2 YNNKEL (reference sequence). CDR3 sequence (DNA): TGTGCCAGCAGCCAAGTCCAGACGTGGTTCTTC. Amino acid sequence: CASSQVQTWFF.

The chain couples TRBV6-5 to TRBJ1-1; TRBD1 might be the D (6 bases). Germline CDR1 MNHEY, CDR2 SVGAGI. V was pared by 2 bases and J by 3 bases, with 13 bases between. The CDR3 is 15 residues long. CDR3 in DNA: TGTGCCAGCAGTTACAGGGGGTCGTTGGACACTGAAGCTTTCTTT. It encodes CASSYRGSLDTEAFF.

V gene TRBV9 combines with J gene TRBJ1-6, with 7 bases identical to TRBD1. Germline V gene sequence: CDR1 SGDLS, CDR2 YYNGEE. This CDR3 region has 14 residues. The ends lost 3 bases at V and 6 bases at J; junction bases unmatched: 3. In nucleotides, the CDR3 is TGTGCCAGCAGCGCGGGACAGATTAATTCACCCCTCCACTTT. It specifies CASSAGQINSPLHF. Full variable domain (missing parts from reference TRBV9 and TRBJ1-6): DSGVTQTPKHLITATGQRVTLRCSPRSGDLSVYWYQQSLDQGLQFLIQYYNGEERAKGNILERFSAQQFPDLHSELNLSSLELGDSALYFCASSAGQINSPLHFGNGTRLTVT.

This clonotype was detected once. The chain has TRBV7-2 and TRBJ1-5; D unclear. Trimming left V 5 bases short and J 0 bases short, with 23 bases between. Germline-derived CDR1 and CDR2 are SGHTA and FQGNSA. The CDR3 extends over 19 amino acids. The CDR3 DNA reads TGTGCCAGCAGCCCCAACGGAGGGAGCAAGAGTTATAGCAATCAGCCCCAGCATTTT. Translating it yields CASSPNGGSKSYSNQPQHF.

The CDR3 spells CASNQGGGSGELFF. The CDR3 DNA sequence: TGTGCCAGCAACCAGGGGGGGGGCTCCGGGGAGCTGTTTTTT. This sequence joins TRBV11-2 and TRBJ2-2, with D perhaps matching TRBD1 or TRBD2 (7 bases each). Trimming removed 7 bases from V and 6 bases from J, with 15 bases in between. This CDR3 comprises 14 residues. Germline V CDR1 and CDR2: SGHAT, FQNNGV.

Of note for this clonotype: A much larger clone differs by one base, so this may be a read error. The chain combines TRBV4-2 with TRBJ2-1; D unclear. Germline CDR1 and CDR2: LGHNA and YNFKEQ. The V and J ends lost 0 bases and 13 bases respectively, with 19 bases between them. The CDR3 has 15 amino acids. As DNA, the CDR3 is TGTGCCAGCAGCCAAGATGGGGTGGCTGCAGAGACCCAGTTCTTC. Its translation: CASSQDGVAAETQFF.

This clonotype was observed a handful of times. This chain links TRBV5-1 with TRBJ2-1; maybe TRBD1 (6 bases). V was pared by 3 bases and J by 0 bases, with 10 bases between. The CDR3 has 15 amino acids. Germline loops: CDR1 SGHRS, CDR2 YFSETQ. CDR3 amino acids: CASSSDSLSYNEQFF. CDR3 DNA sequence: TGCGCCAGCAGCTCGGACAGCCTCTCCTACAATGAGCAGTTCTTC.

In this sample, this clonotype turned up a few times. The chain carries TRBV20-1 and TRBJ2-3, with D perhaps given as TRBD1 or TRBD2 (5 bases each). The germline gives CDR1 DFQATT, CDR2 SNEGSKA (reference sequence). The CDR3 is 12 amino acids. Here the CDR3 DNA reads TGCGGGACGGGGCCTAGCACAGATACGCAGTATTTT. This codes for CGTGPSTDTQYF.

This chain connects TRBV5-1 to TRBJ1-4; TRBD1 is a possible D gene (5 bases). Germline loops: CDR1 SGHRS, CDR2 YFSETQ. V dropped 2 bases and J dropped 8 bases, with 16 bases sitting between them. The CDR3 is 15 residues long. CDR3 DNA: TGCGCCAGCAGCTTTGGAGGCAGGGATGCGGAAAAACTGTTTTTT. It codes for CASSFGGRDAEKLFF.

A few counts support this clonotype. In DNA form, the CDR3 reads TGTGCCAGCAGTTACTCGCGGGTTCCGAACACTGAAGCTTTCTTT. Amino acid sequence: CASSYSRVPNTEAFF. The rearrangement links TRBV6-2 or TRBV6-3 to TRBJ1-1; the D is unclear. V was clipped by 0 bases and J by 1 base, with 9 bases between them. Germline V gene sequence: CDR1 MNHEY, CDR2 SVGEGT. The CDR3 has 15 amino acids.

This clonotype appeared a few times. J is TRBJ2-4 and V is TRBV6-2 or TRBV6-3; D is ambiguous. The CDR3 covers 15 residues. Germline V gene lookup returns CDR1 MNHEY and CDR2 SVGEGT. V was cut by 6 bases and J by 0 bases, with 12 bases left in between. CDR3 sequence reads: CASRDLAIAKNIQYF. Written as DNA, the CDR3 is TGTGCCAGCAGGGACCTCGCTATAGCCAAAAACATTCAGTACTTC.

In this sample, this clonotype turned up a few times. The rearrangement joins TRBV20-1 to TRBJ1-1; tentative D call: TRBD1 (6 bases). The germline V gene has CDR1 DFQATT and CDR2 SNEGSKA (reference sequence). The CDR3 covers 13 residues. V was shortened by 0 bases and J by 8 bases, with 13 bases between the two germline ends. The chain's CDR3 is CSARDQGPVEAFF. The CDR3, as DNA: TGCAGTGCTAGAGATCAGGGGCCAGTAGAAGCTTTCTTT.

In this sample, this clonotype turned up a few times. This chain uses TRBV4-2 with TRBJ1-4; no clear D. The CDR3 contains 16 residues. Germline-derived CDR1 and CDR2 are LGHNA and YNFKEQ. Between the trimmed V and J ends, which lost 0 bases and 7 bases, there was a span of 15 bases. The CDR3 DNA follows: TGTGCCAGCAGCCAAGAGGCCCAGGCGGGAGGTGAAAAACTGTTTTTT. Its protein product is CASSQEAQAGGEKLFF.